This TCR beta chain is drawn from a study of identical twins. The CDR3 sequence is 18 residues long. The germline V gene encodes CDR1 SGDLS and CDR2 YYNGEE. The ends were cut back, 1 base at V and 0 bases at J, with 16 bases in the middle. A word on this clonotype: Its antigen is undetermined.

TCRdb analysed the 5' RACE reads with MiXCR anew, one entry per CDR3 protein. The data hold a few hundred thousand distinct CDR3 sequences, with 6.5% to 9.5% observed a single time. Points from the study as a whole: The authors noted that invariant MAIT and iNKT cells could partly confound zero-insertion analyses.

These data are also associated with another study on yellow fever vaccine responses in identical twins.

This chain uses TRBV9 with TRBJ2-2; D not certain. Sequencing was carried out using CD8+ T cells sorted from blood. The receptor's source is a woman between 18 and 29 years old in good health. CDR3 DNA sequence: TGTGCCAGCAGCGTACCCCACTCGGGCGGCGCGAACACCGGGGAGCTGTTTTTT. Amino acids: CASSVPHSGGANTGELFF.